Sequencing of this T cell receptor (beta chain) was carried out in a study of T-cell memory formation after mild COVID-19. The germline gives CDR1 ENHRY, CDR2 SYGVKD. V trimming: 6 bases; J trimming: 5 bases; junction bases outside the gene matches: 5. CDR3 length equals 14 residues. Details on this clonotype: Its antigen is currently unknown.

Study-level findings and limits: Among contracting clones, CD4+ were mainly CM/EM and CD8+ enriched in EMRA. Balance between CD4 and CD8 was seen in clones contracting day 15 to 85, and a CD4+ lean was seen in later expanders. The finding that pre-infection memory included some responding clones suggested that cross-reactive memory joined.

Researchers used 5'RACE with constant-segment primers to make TCR alpha and TCR beta cDNA libraries that carry sample barcodes and UMIs. One entry per CDR3 protein results from TCRdb running MiXCR on the 5' RACE reads. In the table there are around 150,000 distinct CDR3 sequences, around 10% of which are singletons. The TCR originated in a man between 18 and 35 years old who had mild COVID-19 (a few samples of this study predate the infection). Cell type and time point are not known. The sample taken for sequencing was PBMCs or a T cell subset sorted from them (not recorded which). V gene TRBV10-3 combines with J gene TRBJ1-1, with TRBD1 identical over 11 bases. CDR3 in DNA: TGTGCCATCAGCCCCGGGACAGGGGGGACTGAAGCTTTCTTT. As protein: CAISPGTGGTEAFF.